Included here is one T cell receptor beta chain sequence, with context. This clonotype occurred a few times. Its specific antigen is unknown. No per-base quality is available; no much larger clone lies one base away. This sample is drawn from a study of response to subunit inactivated influenza vaccine (dated 2018 in TCRdb). Broadly, across the study: Deep quantitative profiling of the T cell receptor repertoire was used in the study to follow responses to a trivalent subunit inactivated influenza vaccine. General study outcomes and caveats: It was suggested by the authors that each seasonal influenza vaccination may recruit only a limited number of new T cells.

Library generation was performed with RT-PCR. The data were produced on an Illumina HiSeq 2500. Starting from the raw public reads, TCRdb applied fastp trimming at Q25, assembled clones with MiXCR and retained in-frame beta chains. All rows with the same CDR3 protein become a single entry with the most common DNA and genes. For this sample there are about 180,000 distinct CDR3 sequences; about a tenth appear just once. Of the sample, roughly 11% falls within the top ten clones. The CDR3 has 12 amino acids, counting the end cysteine and phenylalanine. Only CDR3 DNA is held: 36 bases, read in frame from base 1. At the junction V is shortened by 6 bases and J by 4 bases; bases outside the gene matches: 4. CDR1 and CDR2 (DFQATT, SNEGSKA) derive from the germline V gene (reference sequence).

The sequencing used non-naive T cells sorted from PBMCs, collected on the day of vaccination. Sample cell subset or site, as interpreted from the label and publication: memory T cell fraction. The chain uses TRBV20-1 and TRBJ2-3; TRBD1 agrees with 7 junctional bases. The clonotype comes from a man aged 50 to 59 who received an inactivated influenza vaccine. Donor details come from another sample of the same person, matched by shared clones. The CDR3 protein sequence reads: CSARQGPDTQYF. The sequenced DNA: TGCAGTGCCCGACAGGGCCCAGATACGCAGTATTTT.